This T cell receptor beta chain was profiled in a study of shared clonotypes between healthy human individuals. Study in general: Participating donors consisted of two women and a few men aged 18 to 49. The study used three CD4 naive, three CD4 memory, two CD8 naive and one CD8 memory plate per donor. Overall study findings and caveats: Incompleteness in sorted-subset sequencing, despite large depth, was shown by rarefaction.

Deep was the level at which the assay was run. Measured with immunoSEQ multiplex PCR; TCRdb has only the in-frame clones, and not every one. Among about 2.5 million clones listed, 92% were seen once. The V gene lost 3 bases and the J gene lost 4 bases, with 7 bases spanning the gap. Germline CDR1 and CDR2: MDHEN and SYDVKM. This CDR3 has 12 residues. Comment on this clone: Its target is unknown. Other DNA sequences of this sample code for an identical CDR3.

The receptor was derived from a man younger than 35 in good health. Some clones in this sample may be carry-over from other donors' samples. Sequencing was performed on naive CD4+ T cells from PBMCs. Subset of the sample: CD45RA+ positively selected. V gene TRBV28 combines with J gene TRBJ2-7; TRBD1 might be the D (6 bases). DNA for the CDR3: TGTGCCAGCAGTTTTCAGGGGTACGAGCAGTACTTC. Protein: CASSFQGYEQYF.